These 21 T cell receptor beta chains share one sample of origin, sequenced in a study of spatial heterogeneity in lung cancer. No antigen has been assigned to these receptors. Study-wide results and limits: Counts of expanded intratumoral alpha and beta TCRs tracked tumor mutation counts.

Each CDR3 protein is one row after TCRdb ran MiXCR on the 5' RACE reads. The sample shows about 14,000 distinct CDR3 sequences, 3.2% of them seen only once. Time point indicated: sample taken at primary tumor resection. Sequencing was performed on lung tumor tissue, taken at surgery. All receptors come from a male donor with early-stage non-small cell lung cancer.

This clonotype has ten or more counts. The chain employs TRBV5-6 and TRBJ1-5, with 7 bases that match TRBD1. Losses at the gene ends were 0 bases for V and 0 bases for J; bases not matched to a gene: 9. CDR1 and CDR2 (germline): SGHDT, YYEEEE. The CDR3 totals 18 residues. Here the CDR3 reads CASSLGGTELYSNQPQHF. The CDR3 coding sequence is TGTGCCAGCAGCTTGGGGGGGACAGAACTATATAGCAATCAGCCCCAGCATTTT.

This clonotype was detected only a few times. Possible read error: a much larger clone is one base away. J is TRBJ1-2 and V is TRBV30; D remains ambiguous. The germline CDR1 and CDR2 sequences are GTSNPN and SVGIG (reference sequence). The CDR3 loop spans 15 amino acids. CDR3 sequence reads: CAWSLDSFYHYGDTF. The CDR3 DNA is TGTGCCTGGAGTTTGGATAGTTTCTACCACTATGGCGACACCTTC.

This clonotype was seen ten or more times. The chain uses TRBV6-2 or TRBV6-3 and TRBJ2-3; D is perhaps TRBD2 (5 bases). Trimming pared 2 bases from V and 5 bases from J, leaving 14 bases between. The germline V gene has CDR1 MNHEY and CDR2 SVGEGT. There are 15 residues in the CDR3. The CDR3 DNA follows: TGTGCCAGCAGTTACGCAATCGGGATGGGAGATACGCAGTATTTT. Residues: CASSYAIGMGDTQYF.

This clonotype was seen repeatedly, ten times or more. This rearrangement joins TRBV20-1 to TRBJ2-2; 11 nucleotides match TRBD2. Germline CDR1 DFQATT, CDR2 SNEGSKA (reference sequence). The ends lost 0 bases at V and 6 bases at J; junction bases unmatched: 9. The CDR3 sequence is 17 residues long. The CDR3 nucleotides are TGCAGTGCTAGAGATCCAGTAGCGGGGGGGGCCGCCGGGGAGCTGTTTTTT. Amino acids: CSARDPVAGGAAGELFF.

The sample holds many counts of this clonotype. This sequence joins TRBV7-6 and TRBJ1-2; no firm D call. The CDR3 has 16 residues. Per germline, CDR1 SGHVS and CDR2 FNYEAQ. The V end lost 4 bases, the J end lost 5 bases, and 20 bases lay between the germline ends. In DNA, the CDR3 is TGTGCCAGCAGCTCCGGGGAAAAAGAGCTGGTATATGGCTACACCTTC. It encodes CASSSGEKELVYGYTF.

This clonotype was counted many times. The rearrangement joins TRBV3-1 to TRBJ2-2; D is ambiguous. The ends were cut back, 1 base at V and 10 bases at J, with 4 bases in the middle. This CDR3 contains 11 residues. Germline CDR1 reads LGHDT; CDR2 reads YNNKEL (reference sequence). CDR3 sequence: CASSQASELFF. Here the CDR3 DNA reads TGTGCCAGCAGCCAAGCCTCGGAGCTGTTTTTT. Full variable domain (outside the CDR3, taken from reference TRBV3-1 and TRBJ2-2): DTAVSQTPKYLVTQMGNDKSIKCEQNLGHDTMYWYKQDSKKFLKIMFSYNNKELIINETVPNRFSPKSPDKAHLNLHINSLELGDSAVYFCASSQASELFFGEGSRLTVL.

This clonotype qualifies as medium-sized (0.01 to 0.1%). The chain has TRBV7-2 and TRBJ1-6; perhaps TRBD1 as D (5 bases). This CDR3 is built from 16 residues. Germline CDR1 SGHTA, CDR2 FQGNSA. V was clipped by 0 bases and J by 5 bases, with 11 bases between them. The CDR3 loop reads CASSLAGTVDNSPLHF. For the CDR3, the DNA is TGTGCCAGCAGCTTAGCGGGGACGGTGGATAATTCACCCCTCCACTTT.

This chain links TRBV20-1 with TRBJ1-5; D not resolved. This CDR3 region has 14 residues. Germline values: CDR1 DFQATT, CDR2 SNEGSKA (reference sequence). The V end lost 5 bases, the J end lost 3 bases, and 14 bases lay between the germline ends. CDR3 DNA sequence: TGCAGTGCTCCCCAAGGCAGCAACAATCAGCCCCAGCATTTT. Protein sequence: CSAPQGSNNQPQHF.

The chain couples TRBV28 to TRBJ1-1; TRBD1 might be the D (6 bases). Germline V gives CDR1 MDHEN, CDR2 SYDVKM. V lost 4 bases and J lost 3, with 18 bases in between. CDR3 length equals 16 residues. In DNA, the CDR3 is TGTGCCAGCAGTTACAGGGAGTGGTATATGGACACTGAAGCTTTCTTT. Protein product: CASSYREWYMDTEAFF.

This clonotype is labeled medium-sized (0.01 to 0.1%). The chain recombines TRBV5-6 with TRBJ1-5; no reliable D call. V was clipped by 0 bases and J by 0 bases, with 10 bases between them. The CDR3 totals 16 residues. Germline CDR1 and CDR2: SGHDT and YYEEEE. The DNA of the CDR3 is TGTGCCAGCAGCTTGGGGGTCAGTTTTAGCAATCAGCCCCAGCATTTT. Residues: CASSLGVSFSNQPQHF.

This clonotype was recorded at least ten times. The CDR3 nucleotides read TGTGCCAGCTCACCACCGGGCGGCACAGATACGCAGTATTTT. It codes for CASSPPGGTDTQYF. The chain couples TRBV18 to TRBJ2-3; D unresolved. Trimming pared 0 bases from V and 1 base from J, leaving 5 bases between. The CDR3 totals 14 residues. Germline lookup yields CDR1 KGHSH and CDR2 LQKENI.

This clonotype came up many times. This CDR3 reads CSVLSGLGLNGYTF. CDR3 DNA: TGCAGCGTCCTTTCGGGGTTGGGGCTAAATGGCTACACCTTC. The chain is built from TRBV29-1 and TRBJ1-2; TRBD1 might be the D (5 bases). The CDR3 contains 14 residues. V lost 6 bases and J lost 6, with 20 bases in between. From germline, CDR1 is SQVTM and CDR2 ANQGSEA. Together with reference TRBV29-1 and TRBJ1-2, the CDR3 gives the full variable domain: SAVISQKPSRDICQRGTSLTIQCQVDSQVTMMFWYRQQPGQSLTLIATANQGSEATYESGFVIDKFPISRPNLTFSTLTVSNMSPEDSSIYLCSVLSGLGLNGYTFGSGTRLTVV.

This clonotype was recorded at least ten times. The V gene is TRBV11-3, the J gene TRBJ2-7; 7 bases fit TRBD1. There are 13 residues in the CDR3. Per germline, CDR1 SGHNT and CDR2 YENEEA. The junction had 9 bases not matched to a gene; V was cut back by 8 bases and J by 5 bases. The DNA for the CDR3 is TGTGCCAGCGCCAGGGGGAGAATGGACGAGCAGTACTTC. Translation gives CASARGRMDEQYF.

This clonotype is medium-sized within its sample. The genes are TRBV18 and TRBJ2-6; tentatively, D is TRBD1 (5 bases). Per germline, CDR1 KGHSH and CDR2 LQKENI. The CDR3 totals 15 residues. The ends were cut back, 2 bases at V and 4 bases at J, with 9 bases in the middle. CDR3 bases: TGTGCCAGCTCACCATCGCCAGGGGGGGCCAACGTCCTGACTTTC. This gives the protein CASSPSPGGANVLTF. The complete variable domain, with remaining parts taken from reference TRBV18 and TRBJ2-6, reads NAGVMQNPRHLVRRRGQEARLRCSPMKGHSHVYWYRQLPEEGLKFMVYLQKENIIDESGMPKERFSAEFPKEGPSILRIQQVVRGDSAAYFCASSPSPGGANVLTFGAGSRLTVL.

This clonotype showed up many times. V usage is TRBV6-2 or TRBV6-3 and J usage is TRBJ1-2, with D uncertain. Germline CDR1 MNHEY, CDR2 SVGEGT. Trimming stripped 4 bases from V and 6 bases from J, with 9 bases between. This CDR3 region has 12 residues. The CDR3 is CASSSPVDGYTF. The DNA of the CDR3 is TGTGCCAGCAGTTCCCCCGTCGATGGCTACACCTTC.

The table lists this clonotype with many counts. This chain links TRBV11-2 with TRBJ1-3; 8 bases map to TRBD1. Germline values: CDR1 SGHAT, CDR2 FQNNGV. The CDR3 has 14 residues. The trim removed 10 bases at V and 0 bases at J, leaving 5 bases unmatched. The CDR3 sequence is CATDRGDSGNTIYF. CDR3 coding DNA: TGTGCCACAGACAGGGGTGACTCTGGAAACACCATATATTTT.

In its sample, this clonotype was seen many times. The chain carries TRBV20-1 and TRBJ2-3; TRBD2 aligns across 10 bases. The CDR3 contains 16 residues. CDR1 and CDR2 from the germline V gene are DFQATT and SNEGSKA (reference sequence). Unmatched junction bases numbered 13, after V lost 5 bases and J lost 5 bases. CDR3 coding DNA: TGCAGTGCTCATAACTTAGCGGGGGGCATGCGAGATACGCAGTATTTT. Its translation: CSAHNLAGGMRDTQYF.

Ten or more counts support this clonotype. The rearrangement uses TRBV29-1 and TRBJ2-2; tentative D call: TRBD1 (6 bases). With 5 bases removed from V and 0 bases from J, the gap between germline ends came to 10 bases. The V gene's germline CDR1 is SQVTM and CDR2 ANQGSEA. CDR3 length: 14 residues. The DNA of the CDR3 is TGCAGCGTTTCGGACAGAGCGAACACCGGGGAGCTGTTTTTT. It is translated as CSVSDRANTGELFF.

This clonotype was counted many times. The CDR3 DNA sequence: TGTGCCTGGAGTCCGGACAGGGACCAGCCCCAGCATTTT. The encoded protein is CAWSPDRDQPQHF. The V gene is TRBV30, the J gene TRBJ1-5; 8 bases align to TRBD1. J gave up 7 bases and V 2 bases, and 4 bases lay outside the gene matches. The CDR3 totals 13 residues. Germline V gene data show CDR1 as GTSNPN and CDR2 as SVGIG (reference sequence).

This clonotype was recorded at least ten times. The genes are TRBV15 and TRBJ2-4; a possible D gene is TRBD2 (5 bases). With 1 base removed from V and 2 bases from J, the gap between germline ends came to 18 bases. The CDR3 runs to 18 residues. Germline V gives CDR1 LNHNV, CDR2 YYDKDF (reference sequence). The DNA of the CDR3 is TGTGCCACCAGCAGAGTGGGCTTGGGTATCGGGACCAAAAACATTCAGTACTTC. Translating gives CATSRVGLGIGTKNIQYF.

As for this clonotype: Possible read error: a much larger clone is one base away. The chain has TRBV5-6 and TRBJ2-3; a possible D gene is TRBD2 (5 bases). Germline CDR1 SGHDT, CDR2 YYEEEE. The CDR3 is made up of 14 amino acids. The CDR3 nucleotides read TGTGACAGCAGCATCGGGGTTAACACAGATACGCAGTATTTT. It codes for CDSSIGVNTDTQYF.